Following are 26 T cell receptor beta chains from one sample sequenced in a study of CD8+ T cells in alopecia areata. As for treatment: oral pan-JAK inhibitor, 5-10 mg twice daily. Investigators isolated RNA and reverse transcribed it into cDNA to act as the sequencing template. The protocol was immunoSEQ multiplex PCR, while the TCRdb copy is restricted to in-frame clones and leaves out a portion. This table holds 150,000 to 250,000 clones, roughly three fifths found once. Specimen: CD4+ T cells sorted from blood, collected at week 4, from a patient treated with tofacitinib. The receptor source for this set is a human donor with alopecia areata.

The V and J genes are TRBV10-3 and TRBJ1-4, with a possible D match to TRBD1 (5 bases). The CDR3 consists of 13 residues. Germline V CDR1 and CDR2: ENHRY, SYGVKD. V was trimmed by 10 bases and J by 8 bases, leaving 17 bases between them. CDR3 sequence: CATRKGVREKLFF. DNA for the CDR3: TGTGCCACCAGGAAAGGGGTTAGGGAAAAACTGTTTTTT.

J is TRBJ1-2 and V is TRBV4-3; TRBD1 might be the D (6 bases). From germline, CDR1 is LGHNA and CDR2 YSLEER. The V and J ends lost 4 bases and 6 bases respectively, with 12 bases between them. This CDR3 spans 13 amino acids. The CDR3: CASSRTGLDGYTF. The CDR3 nucleotides are TGCGCCAGCAGCCGAACAGGGTTGGATGGCTACACCTTC.

The rearrangement links TRBV30 to TRBJ2-2; D remains ambiguous. This CDR3 is 13 amino acids long. Trimming removed 3 bases from V and 6 bases from J, with 11 bases in between. The germline gives CDR1 GTSNPN, CDR2 SVGIG (reference sequence). CDR3 bases: TGTGCCTGGAGCCCCATGGGCGCCGGGGAGCTGTTTTTT. Protein: CAWSPMGAGELFF. Drawing the rest from reference TRBV30 and TRBJ2-2, the complete variable domain is SQTIHQWPATLVQPVGSPLSLECTVEGTSNPNLYWYRQAAGRGLQLLFYSVGIGQISSEVPQNLSASRPQDRQFILSSKKLLLSDSGFYLCAWSPMGAGELFFGEGSRLTVL.

This rearrangement joins TRBV28 to TRBJ2-7, with D perhaps being TRBD1 or TRBD2 (5 bases each). Germline lookup yields CDR1 MDHEN and CDR2 SYDVKM. There are 17 residues in the CDR3. V lost 5 bases and J 0 bases, leaving 20 bases between the germline ends. CDR3: CASSEGPGRMSSYEQYF. CDR3 nucleotides: TGTGCCAGCAGTGAGGGGCCGGGACGTATGAGCTCCTACGAGCAGTACTTC.

This rearrangement joins TRBV29-1 to TRBJ1-3; D gene ambiguous. The CDR3 loop spans 14 amino acids. Looked up from germline, CDR1 is SQVTM and CDR2 is ANQGSEA. V was pared by 2 bases and J by 0 bases, with 8 bases between. CDR3 sequence (DNA): TGCAGCGTTGAAATAACTCTCTCTGGAAACACCATATATTTT. Translating it yields CSVEITLSGNTIYF.

The chain couples TRBV5-4 to TRBJ1-2; no reliable D call. The CDR3 is made up of 13 amino acids. Deletions cut 4 bases from V and 8 bases from J, with 15 bases between. Germline CDR1 SGHNT, CDR2 YYREEE (reference sequence). CDR3 DNA: TGTGCCAGCAGCGTTCAAGGGCGGATCGGCTACACCTTC. It yields the protein CASSVQGRIGYTF.

The J gene is TRBJ1-2, the V gene TRBV29-1, with 11 bases lining up with TRBD1. The junction had 2 bases not matched to a gene; V was cut back by 6 bases and J by 2 bases. There are 13 residues in the CDR3. Germline assignment: CDR1 SQVTM and CDR2 ANQGSEA. CDR3 coding DNA: TGCAGCGTCCGGGACAGGGGGAACTATGGCTACACCTTC. It translates to CSVRDRGNYGYTF.

This chain links TRBV27 with TRBJ2-6, with TRBD1 matching 11 bases. CDR3 length: 17 residues. Germline lookup yields CDR1 MNHEY and CDR2 SMNVEV (reference sequence). Trimming removed 6 bases from V and 0 bases from J; junction bases left unmatched: 4. This CDR3 reads CASSWDRGDSGANVLTF. Written as DNA, the CDR3 is TGTGCCAGCAGCTGGGACAGGGGGGACTCTGGGGCCAACGTCCTGACTTTC.

The V and J genes are TRBV30 and TRBJ1-5; D remains unclear. V was cut by 0 bases and J by 4 bases, with 7 bases left in between. Germline-derived CDR1 and CDR2 are GTSNPN and SVGIG (reference sequence). This CDR3 is 13 amino acids long. The chain's CDR3 is CAWSVRHNQPQHF. The CDR3 nucleotides read TGTGCCTGGAGTGTGCGCCATAATCAGCCCCAGCATTTT.

V and J are TRBV5-1 and TRBJ1-4; D is ambiguous. Germline V gene lookup returns CDR1 SGHRS and CDR2 YFSETQ. V was shortened by 2 bases and J by 7 bases, with 18 bases between the two germline ends. CDR3 length: 16 residues. The CDR3 nucleotides are TGCGCCAGCAGCTTCAGCTTCACGAGAGAGTTTGAAAAACTGTTTTTT. It translates to CASSFSFTREFEKLFF.

The count of this clone is one. The rearrangement uses TRBV4-2 and TRBJ1-1; D not certain. The CDR3 has 13 residues. Germline CDR1 LGHNA, CDR2 YNFKEQ. V lost 4 bases, J lost 2 bases, and 8 bases lay in between. As DNA, the CDR3 is TGTGCCAGCAGCCTCCAGACAAACACTGAAGCTTTCTTT. Protein product: CASSLQTNTEAFF.

The chain is built from TRBV6-5 and TRBJ2-5, with no clear D. CDR1 and CDR2 from the germline V gene are MNHEY and SVGAGI. Trimming cost V 4 bases and J 2 bases, with 8 bases left between them. This CDR3 comprises 13 residues. CDR3 in DNA: TGTGCCAGCAGTTCGGAGCTACAAGAGACCCAGTACTTC. Amino acid sequence: CASSSELQETQYF.

The chain couples TRBV30 to TRBJ2-3; the match to TRBD2 covers 10 bases. J lost 4 bases, V lost 5 bases, and 0 bases had no gene match. The germline gives CDR1 GTSNPN, CDR2 SVGIG (reference sequence). The CDR3 has 12 amino acids. CDR3 amino acids: CAWGTSADTQYF. DNA of the CDR3: TGTGCCTGGGGGACTAGCGCAGATACGCAGTATTTT.

The rearrangement links TRBV4-1 to TRBJ1-4; D is perhaps TRBD1 (6 bases). The CDR3 loop spans 15 amino acids. The V end lost 4 bases, the J end lost 6 bases, and 15 bases lay between the germline ends. Germline V lookup: CDR1 MGHRA, CDR2 YSYEKL. CDR3 DNA: TGCGCCAGCAGCCCTCGCGAAAAGGGGGATGAAAAACTGTTTTTT. Residues: CASSPREKGDEKLFF.

The CDR3 sequence is CASSQPGRDRGYEQYF. Here the CDR3 DNA reads TGTGCCAGCAGCCAACCAGGCAGGGACAGGGGCTACGAGCAGTACTTC. This sequence joins TRBV7-9 and TRBJ2-7; 10 bases fit TRBD1. The germline V gene has CDR1 SEHNR and CDR2 FQNEAQ (reference sequence). The length of the CDR3 is 16 residues. V trimming: 5 bases; J trimming: 3 bases; junction bases outside the gene matches: 10.

This chain connects TRBV29-1 to TRBJ2-1, with unresolved D. The V gene's germline CDR1 is SQVTM and CDR2 ANQGSEA. This CDR3 comprises 12 residues. V was pared by 6 bases and J by 5 bases, with 11 bases between. CDR3 bases: TGCAGCGTCTTTAACCGGGACAATGAGCAGTTCTTC. Translation: CSVFNRDNEQFF.

This clone was counted between two and nine times. This rearrangement joins TRBV4-2 to TRBJ2-7; 9 bases are a match to TRBD1. V was pared by 4 bases and J by 3 bases, with 16 bases of the junction left unmatched. The CDR3 has 18 amino acids. The germline gives CDR1 LGHNA, CDR2 YNFKEQ. In DNA, the CDR3 is TGTGCCAGCAGCCCAGAAGGGACAGGGTGGGCTGTGAGCTACGAGCAGTACTTC. This translates into CASSPEGTGWAVSYEQYF.

DNA for the CDR3: TGTGCCAGCAGCTTATCGACTAGCGGGGGGCCGAACACCGGGGAGCTGTTTTTT. Its translation: CASSLSTSGGPNTGELFF. V usage is TRBV13 and J usage is TRBJ2-2, with 13 bases that match TRBD2. The V gene end was trimmed by 2 bases and the J gene end by 0 bases; junction bases not matched to a gene: 3. Germline V CDR1 and CDR2: PRHDT, FYEKMQ (reference sequence). The CDR3 totals 18 residues.

This clone was picked up a small number of times. The chain employs TRBV5-1 and TRBJ2-2, with TRBD2 as a possible D gene (6 bases). The germline gives CDR1 SGHRS, CDR2 YFSETQ. Deletions cut 7 bases from V and 4 bases from J, with 20 bases between. The CDR3 totals 16 residues. The CDR3 DNA reads TGCGCCAGCTTTTTAGGGGCTAGCGAGGGCACCGGGGAGCTGTTTTTT. This gives the protein CASFLGASEGTGELFF.

The chain is built from TRBV28 and TRBJ1-1; TRBD1 matches at 10 bases. The CDR3 consists of 15 residues. Germline trimming cut 3 bases from V and 5 bases from J; bases unmatched to any gene: 6. CDR1 MDHEN and CDR2 SYDVKM come from the germline V gene. The CDR3 region has the DNA TGTGCCAGCAGTTTCTCCGGGACAGGGGAGACTGAAGCTTTCTTT. Translating it yields CASSFSGTGETEAFF.

This clone was detected once. This chain joins TRBV6-1 and TRBJ2-7, with unresolved D. Trimming stripped 6 bases from V and 2 bases from J, with 11 bases between. The CDR3 runs 13 residues. The V gene's germline CDR1 is MNHNS and CDR2 SASEGT. The CDR3 loop is CASSSETTYEQYF. CDR3 in DNA: TGTGCCAGCAGCTCGGAGACGACCTACGAGCAGTACTTC.

This clone was seen once. V and J are TRBV30 and TRBJ2-5; TRBD2 might be the D (7 bases). V was trimmed by 1 base and J by 3 bases, leaving 12 bases between them. This CDR3 is built from 14 residues. Germline V gene data show CDR1 as GTSNPN and CDR2 as SVGIG (reference sequence). As DNA, the CDR3 is TGTGCCTGGAGTGGGGTAGGGGGGGAAGAGACCCAGTACTTC. It is translated as CAWSGVGGEETQYF.

J is TRBJ1-2 and V is TRBV29-1, with D tentatively TRBD1 (5 bases). The V gene lost 2 bases and the J gene lost 4 bases, with 17 bases spanning the gap. Germline CDR1 reads SQVTM; CDR2 reads ANQGSEA. The CDR3 is 15 amino acids. CDR3 DNA: TGCAGCGTTGAACAACCCTCGGGACTGCTCTATGGCTACACCTTC. Translated, it gives CSVEQPSGLLYGYTF.

This clone was detected once. The gene calls are TRBV5-1 and TRBJ1-1; D gene ambiguous. Germline V lookup: CDR1 SGHRS, CDR2 YFSETQ. The CDR3 is made up of 13 amino acids. Trimming pared 0 bases from V and 1 base from J, leaving 4 bases between. CDR3 nucleotides: TGCGCCAGCAGCTTGGAGAAGAACACTGAAGCTTTCTTT. Translating gives CASSLEKNTEAFF.

The CDR3 reads CASSAFTNEQFF. DNA of the CDR3: TGTGCCAGCAGTGCGTTTACCAATGAGCAGTTCTTC. The V gene is TRBV2, the J gene TRBJ2-1; D is unresolved. The ends were cut back, 4 bases at V and 6 bases at J, with 7 bases in the middle. Germline CDR1 and CDR2: SNHLY and FYNNEI. The CDR3 totals 12 residues.

The chain links TRBV6-5 to TRBJ1-1; weak D call: TRBD1 (5 bases). The CDR3 has 13 amino acids. V was cut by 6 bases and J by 2 bases, with 10 bases left in between. Germline V lookup: CDR1 MNHEY, CDR2 SVGAGI. CDR3 DNA sequence: TGTGCCAGCAGCGGGACGTATAACACTGAAGCTTTCTTT. Translating it yields CASSGTYNTEAFF.